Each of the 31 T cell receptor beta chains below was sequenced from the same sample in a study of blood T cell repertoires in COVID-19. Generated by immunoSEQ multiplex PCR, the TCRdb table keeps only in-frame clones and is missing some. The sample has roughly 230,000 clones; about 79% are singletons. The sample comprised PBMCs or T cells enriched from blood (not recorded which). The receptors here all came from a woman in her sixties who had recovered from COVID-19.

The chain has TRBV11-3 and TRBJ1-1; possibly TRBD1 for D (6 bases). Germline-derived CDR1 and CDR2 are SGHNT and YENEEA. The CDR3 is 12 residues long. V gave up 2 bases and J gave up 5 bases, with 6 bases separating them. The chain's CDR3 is CASSLTGTEAFF. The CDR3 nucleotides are TGTGCCAGCAGCTTAACAGGGACTGAAGCTTTCTTT.

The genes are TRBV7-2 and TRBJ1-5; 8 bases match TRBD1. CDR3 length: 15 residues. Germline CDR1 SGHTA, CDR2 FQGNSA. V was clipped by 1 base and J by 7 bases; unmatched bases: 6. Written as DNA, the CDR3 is TGTGCCAGCAGCTTAGGGCAGGGGGCATTACAGCCCCAGCATTTT. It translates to CASSLGQGALQPQHF.

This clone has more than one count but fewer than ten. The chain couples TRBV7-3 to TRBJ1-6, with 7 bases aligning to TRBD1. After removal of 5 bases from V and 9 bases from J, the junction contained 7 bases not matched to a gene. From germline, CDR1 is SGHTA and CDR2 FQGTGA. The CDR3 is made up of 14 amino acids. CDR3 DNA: TGTGCCAGCAGCCTGACAGGGAATCGTTCACCCCTCCACTTT. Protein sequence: CASSLTGNRSPLHF.

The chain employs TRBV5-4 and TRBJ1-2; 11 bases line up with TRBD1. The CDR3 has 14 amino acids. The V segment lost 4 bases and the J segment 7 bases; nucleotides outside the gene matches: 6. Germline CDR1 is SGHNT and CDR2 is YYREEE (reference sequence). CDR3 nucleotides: TGTGCCAGCAGCCTTGTTGGACAGGGGGCTGGCTACACCTTC. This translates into CASSLVGQGAGYTF.

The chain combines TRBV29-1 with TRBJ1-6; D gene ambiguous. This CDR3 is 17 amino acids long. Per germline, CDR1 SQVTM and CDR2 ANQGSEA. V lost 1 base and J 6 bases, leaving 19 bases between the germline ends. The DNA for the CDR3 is TGCAGCGTTGAAGTGGGTCGGGTGGCGGTAAGTAATTCACCCCTCCACTTT. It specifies CSVEVGRVAVSNSPLHF.

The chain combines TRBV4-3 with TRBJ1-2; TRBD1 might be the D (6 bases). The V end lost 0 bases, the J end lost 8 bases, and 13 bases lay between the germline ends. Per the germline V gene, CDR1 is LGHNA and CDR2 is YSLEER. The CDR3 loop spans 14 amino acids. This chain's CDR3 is CASSQDRGSGGYTF. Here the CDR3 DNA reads TGCGCCAGCAGCCAAGACAGGGGCTCCGGGGGCTACACCTTC.

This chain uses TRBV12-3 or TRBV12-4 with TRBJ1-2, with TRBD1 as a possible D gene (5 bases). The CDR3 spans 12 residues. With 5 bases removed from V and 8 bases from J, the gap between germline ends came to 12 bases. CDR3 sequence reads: CASSKGPTGYTF. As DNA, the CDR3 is TGTGCCAGCAGTAAGGGGCCCACCGGCTACACCTTC.

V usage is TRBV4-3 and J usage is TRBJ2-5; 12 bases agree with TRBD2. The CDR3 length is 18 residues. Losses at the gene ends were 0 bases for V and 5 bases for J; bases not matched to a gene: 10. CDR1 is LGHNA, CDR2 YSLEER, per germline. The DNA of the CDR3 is TGCGCCAGCAGCCAAGATAGGGCTAGCGGGGGGGCCGGGGAGACCCAGTACTTC. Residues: CASSQDRASGGAGETQYF.

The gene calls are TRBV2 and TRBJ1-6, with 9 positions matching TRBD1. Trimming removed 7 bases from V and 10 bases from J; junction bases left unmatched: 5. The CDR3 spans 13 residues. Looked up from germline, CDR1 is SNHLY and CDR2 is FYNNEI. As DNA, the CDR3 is TGTGCCAGCACCACAGGGGGCCTATCACCCCTCCACTTT. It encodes CASTTGGLSPLHF.

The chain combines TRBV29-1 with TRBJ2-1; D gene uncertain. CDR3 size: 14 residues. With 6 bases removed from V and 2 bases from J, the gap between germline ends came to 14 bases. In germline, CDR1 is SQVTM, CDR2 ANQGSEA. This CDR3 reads CSVGWRLAYNEQFF. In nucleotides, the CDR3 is TGCAGCGTCGGTTGGCGGCTAGCCTACAATGAGCAGTTCTTC.

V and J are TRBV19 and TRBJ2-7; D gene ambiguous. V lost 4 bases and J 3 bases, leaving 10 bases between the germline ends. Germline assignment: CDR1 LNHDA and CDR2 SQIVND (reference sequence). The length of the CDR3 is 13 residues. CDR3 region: CASSRAGYYEQYF. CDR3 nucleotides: TGTGCCAGTAGTAGGGCTGGATACTACGAGCAGTACTTC.

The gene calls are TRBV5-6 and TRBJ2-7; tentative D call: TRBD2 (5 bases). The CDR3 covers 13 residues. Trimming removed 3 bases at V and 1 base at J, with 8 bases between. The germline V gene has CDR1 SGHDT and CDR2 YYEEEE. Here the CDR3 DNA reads TGTGCCAGCAGCTCCCGGGGTTCCTACGAGCAGTACTTC. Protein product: CASSSRGSYEQYF.

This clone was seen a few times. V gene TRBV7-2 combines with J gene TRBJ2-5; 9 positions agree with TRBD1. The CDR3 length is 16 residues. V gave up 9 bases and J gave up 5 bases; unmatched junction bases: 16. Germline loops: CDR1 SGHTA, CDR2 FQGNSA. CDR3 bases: TGTGCCAGTGGGGGGACCACAGGGGGCAAATGGGAGACCCAGTACTTC. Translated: CASGGTTGGKWETQYF.

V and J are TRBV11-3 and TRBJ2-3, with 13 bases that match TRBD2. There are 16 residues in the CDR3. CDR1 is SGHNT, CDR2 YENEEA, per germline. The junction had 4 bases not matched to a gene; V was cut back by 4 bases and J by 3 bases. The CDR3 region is CASSSGTSGVTDTQYF. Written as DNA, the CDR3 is TGTGCCAGCAGCTCCGGGACTAGCGGGGTAACAGATACGCAGTATTTT.

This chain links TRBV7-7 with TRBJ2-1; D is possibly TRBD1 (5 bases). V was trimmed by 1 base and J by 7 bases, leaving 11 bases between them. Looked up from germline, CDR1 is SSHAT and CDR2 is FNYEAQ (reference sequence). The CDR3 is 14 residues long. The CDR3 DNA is TGTGCCAGCAGCTTAGAAGCAGGGCGGAATGAGCAGTTCTTC. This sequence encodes CASSLEAGRNEQFF.

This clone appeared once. CDR3: CASSLLAGETQYF. The CDR3, as DNA: TGTGCCAGCAGCTTACTAGCCGGAGAGACCCAGTACTTC. The chain uses TRBV7-2 and TRBJ2-5; the D gene is possibly TRBD2 (5 bases). The germline gives CDR1 SGHTA, CDR2 FQGNSA. The CDR3 extends over 13 amino acids. V was cut by 2 bases and J by 4 bases, with 8 bases left in between.

CDR3: CASSYSGGNQPQHF. The DNA of the CDR3 is TGTGCCAGCAGTTACTCCGGGGGCAATCAGCCCCAGCATTTT. J is TRBJ1-5 and V is TRBV6-6; D gene uncertain. Trimming pared 0 bases from V and 2 bases from J, leaving 5 bases between. Germline V CDR1 and CDR2: MNHNY, SVGAGI (reference sequence). The CDR3 totals 14 residues.

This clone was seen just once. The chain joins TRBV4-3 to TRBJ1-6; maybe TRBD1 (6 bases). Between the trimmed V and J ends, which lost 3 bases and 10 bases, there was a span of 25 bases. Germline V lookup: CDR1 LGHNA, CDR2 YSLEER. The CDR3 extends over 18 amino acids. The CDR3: CASSHTPAGHPKYSPLHF. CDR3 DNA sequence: TGCGCCAGCAGCCATACTCCAGCGGGACACCCAAAGTACTCACCCCTCCACTTT.

The CDR3 reads CSVDSGAINTEAFF. The DNA of the CDR3 is TGCAGCGTTGACTCAGGGGCGATAAACACTGAAGCTTTCTTT. The rearrangement links TRBV29-1 to TRBJ1-1; tentative D call: TRBD1 (6 bases). Germline loops: CDR1 SQVTM, CDR2 ANQGSEA. Trimming removed 3 bases at V and 2 bases at J, with 13 bases between. CDR3 length: 14 residues.

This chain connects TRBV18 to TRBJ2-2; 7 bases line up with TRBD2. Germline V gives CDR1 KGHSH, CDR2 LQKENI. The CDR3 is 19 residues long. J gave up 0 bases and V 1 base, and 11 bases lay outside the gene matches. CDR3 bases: TGTGCCAGCTCACCACAGGGAGGGCCCGGGACCGCGAACACCGGGGAGCTGTTTTTT. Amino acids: CASSPQGGPGTANTGELFF.

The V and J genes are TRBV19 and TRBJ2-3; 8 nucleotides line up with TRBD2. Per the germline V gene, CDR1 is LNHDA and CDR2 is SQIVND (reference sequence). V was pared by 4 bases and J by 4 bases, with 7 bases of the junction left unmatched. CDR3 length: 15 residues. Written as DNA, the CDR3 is TGTGCCAGTAGTACGGTCAGCGGGAGCTCAGATACGCAGTATTTT. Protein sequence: CASSTVSGSSDTQYF. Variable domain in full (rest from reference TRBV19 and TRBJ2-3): DGGITQSPKYLFRKEGQNVTLSCEQNLNHDAMYWYRQDPGQGLRLIYYSQIVNDFQKGDIAEGYSVSREKKESFPLTVTSAQKNPTAFYLCASSTVSGSSDTQYFGPGTRLTVL.

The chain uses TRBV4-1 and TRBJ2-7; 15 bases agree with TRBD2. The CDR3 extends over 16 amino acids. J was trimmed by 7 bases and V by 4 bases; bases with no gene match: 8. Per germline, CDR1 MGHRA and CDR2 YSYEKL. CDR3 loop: CASSRTSGRALREQYF. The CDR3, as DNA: TGCGCCAGCAGCCGGACTAGCGGGAGGGCCCTAAGGGAGCAGTACTTC.

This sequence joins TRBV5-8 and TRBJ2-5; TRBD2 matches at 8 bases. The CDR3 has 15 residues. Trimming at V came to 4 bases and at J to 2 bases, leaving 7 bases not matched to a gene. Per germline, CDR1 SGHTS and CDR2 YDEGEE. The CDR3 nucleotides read TGTGCCAGCAGCCGCCGGACTAGCACTCAAGAGACCCAGTACTTC. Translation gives CASSRRTSTQETQYF.

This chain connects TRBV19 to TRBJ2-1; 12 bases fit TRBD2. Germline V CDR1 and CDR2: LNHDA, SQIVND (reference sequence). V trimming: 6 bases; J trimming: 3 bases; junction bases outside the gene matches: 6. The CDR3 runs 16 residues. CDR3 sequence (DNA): TGTGCCAGTAGGGAGCCTAGCGGGAGGGGCTACAATGAGCAGTTCTTC. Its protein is CASREPSGRGYNEQFF.

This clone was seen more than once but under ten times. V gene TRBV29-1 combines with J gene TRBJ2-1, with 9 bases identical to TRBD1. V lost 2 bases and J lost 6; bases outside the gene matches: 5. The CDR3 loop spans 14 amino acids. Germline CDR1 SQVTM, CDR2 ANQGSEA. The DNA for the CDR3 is TGCAGCGTTGAACAGACAGGGGGTAGCAATGAGCAGTTCTTC. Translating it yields CSVEQTGGSNEQFF.

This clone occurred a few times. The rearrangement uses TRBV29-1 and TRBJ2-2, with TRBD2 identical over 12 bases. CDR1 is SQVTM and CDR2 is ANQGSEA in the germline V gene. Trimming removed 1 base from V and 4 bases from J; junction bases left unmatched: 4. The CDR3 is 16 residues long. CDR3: CSVEGLAGGSTGELFF. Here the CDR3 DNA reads TGCAGCGTTGAAGGGCTAGCGGGGGGGTCCACCGGGGAGCTGTTTTTT.

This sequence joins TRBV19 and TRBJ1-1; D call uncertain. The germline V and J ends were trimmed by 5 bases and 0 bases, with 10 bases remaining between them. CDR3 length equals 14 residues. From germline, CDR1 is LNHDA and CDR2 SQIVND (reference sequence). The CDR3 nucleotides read TGTGCCAGTAGTTTCGGAGTTATGAACACTGAAGCTTTCTTT. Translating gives CASSFGVMNTEAFF. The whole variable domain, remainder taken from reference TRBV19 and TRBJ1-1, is DGGITQSPKYLFRKEGQNVTLSCEQNLNHDAMYWYRQDPGQGLRLIYYSQIVNDFQKGDIAEGYSVSREKKESFPLTVTSAQKNPTAFYLCASSFGVMNTEAFFGQGTRLTVV.

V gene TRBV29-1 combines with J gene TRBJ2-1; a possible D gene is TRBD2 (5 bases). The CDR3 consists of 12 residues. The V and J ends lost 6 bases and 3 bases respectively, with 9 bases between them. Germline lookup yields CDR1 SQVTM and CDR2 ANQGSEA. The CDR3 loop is CSVERIYNEQFF. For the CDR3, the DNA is TGCAGCGTGGAGCGGATCTACAATGAGCAGTTCTTC.

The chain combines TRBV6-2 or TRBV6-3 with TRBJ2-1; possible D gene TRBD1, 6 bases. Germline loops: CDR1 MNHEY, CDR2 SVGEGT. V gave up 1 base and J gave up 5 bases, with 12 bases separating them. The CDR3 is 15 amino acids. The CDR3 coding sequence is TGTGCCAGCAGTTACTTAGGCCAGGGGAACAATGAGCAGTTCTTC. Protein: CASSYLGQGNNEQFF.

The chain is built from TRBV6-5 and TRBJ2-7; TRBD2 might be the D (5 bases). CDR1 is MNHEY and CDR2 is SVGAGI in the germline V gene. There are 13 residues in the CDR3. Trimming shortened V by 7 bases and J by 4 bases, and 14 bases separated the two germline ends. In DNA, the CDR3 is TGTGCCAGCACCCCCGGACTCTCGTACGAGCAGTACTTC. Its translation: CASTPGLSYEQYF.

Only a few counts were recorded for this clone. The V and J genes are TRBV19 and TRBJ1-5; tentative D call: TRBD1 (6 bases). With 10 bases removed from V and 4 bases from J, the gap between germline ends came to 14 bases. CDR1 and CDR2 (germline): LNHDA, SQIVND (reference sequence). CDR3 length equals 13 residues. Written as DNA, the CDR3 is TGTGCCACCTCACAGGGATGGAATCAGCCCCAGCATTTT. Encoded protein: CATSQGWNQPQHF.